This T cell receptor beta chain is from a study of blood T cell repertoires in COVID-19. Background on the study: The cDNA or gDNA used as material had been derived from T cells, B-cell-depleted T cells, or PBMCs.

This clone was picked up one time. Produced via immunoSEQ multiplex PCR; TCRdb's table is partial and in-frame only. The sample has over 400,000 clones; 86% are singletons. Germline V lookup: CDR1 LNHDA, CDR2 SQIVND (reference sequence). With V trimmed by 3 bases and J by 4 bases, 8 bases remained unmatched. CDR3 length equals 15 residues. The chain uses TRBV19 and TRBJ1-2; 7 bases line up with TRBD1. Sequencing was performed on peripheral blood. The receptor's source is a woman aged 25 to 39 with active or convalescent COVID-19. Here the CDR3 DNA reads TGTGCCAGTAGTATCCCGGGACAGACCATCTATGGCTACACCTTC. It is translated as CASSIPGQTIYGYTF.